These 20 T cell receptor beta chains came from one sample sequenced in a study of OX40 agonist ivuxolimab in advanced cancers. Here immunoSEQ multiplex PCR was the method, and the copy in TCRdb shows in-frame clones only, minus some. The data show under 25,000 clones, just under 80% seen once. The sample here was CD4+ or CD8+ T cells sorted from blood, taken in a trial of the OX40 agonist ivuxolimab. The source of these receptors is an adult with an advanced solid tumor such as melanoma, head and neck, liver or kidney cancer.

V is TRBV6-5 and J is TRBJ2-7; no reliable D call. The germline gives CDR1 MNHEY, CDR2 SVGAGI. The V gene lost 7 bases and the J gene lost 4 bases, with 8 bases spanning the gap. The CDR3 has 11 residues. CDR3 loop: CASTDFYEQYF. CDR3 nucleotides: TGTGCCAGCACTGACTTTTACGAGCAGTACTTC.

The rearrangement uses TRBV4-1 and TRBJ2-5, with D unclear. Germline V gene data show CDR1 as MGHRA and CDR2 as YSYEKL. V lost 5 bases and J lost 2, with 12 bases in between. This CDR3 comprises 14 residues. CDR3 DNA: TGCGCCAGCAGCTTAGACTGGAATCAAGAGACCCAGTACTTC. It specifies CASSLDWNQETQYF.

The rearrangement links TRBV2 to TRBJ2-5; the match to TRBD2 covers 7 bases. The V and J ends lost 5 bases and 5 bases, in that order; junction bases with no gene match: 8. This CDR3 has 14 residues. Germline V lookup: CDR1 SNHLY, CDR2 FYNNEI. CDR3 sequence reads: CASSPRTSGETQYF. The CDR3, as DNA: TGTGCCAGCAGTCCCAGGACTAGTGGGGAGACCCAGTACTTC.

The CDR3 nucleotides are TGTGCCAGCAGCTTAGCGACTCCGGGCGGCTATGGCTACACCTTC. Residues: CASSLATPGGYGYTF. This chain joins TRBV7-9 and TRBJ1-2; D is uncertain. Deletions cut 0 bases from V and 4 bases from J, with 12 bases between. CDR3 length: 15 residues. Germline-derived CDR1 and CDR2 are SEHNR and FQNEAQ (reference sequence).

J is TRBJ2-4 and V is TRBV11-2; 7 bases match TRBD1. Germline V gene sequence: CDR1 SGHAT, CDR2 FQNNGV. Unmatched junction bases numbered 7, after V lost 5 bases and J lost 0 bases. This CDR3 has 16 amino acids. CDR3 DNA: TGTGCCAGCAGCCCTGACAGGGCGATAGCCAAAAACATTCAGTACTTC. Encoded protein: CASSPDRAIAKNIQYF.

The chain's CDR3 is CASSQDLAGKAFF. CDR3 sequence (DNA): TGCGCCAGCAGCCAAGATCTTGCAGGCAAAGCTTTCTTT. The V call is TRBV4-1, the J call TRBJ1-1; D gene unclear. Germline V gives CDR1 MGHRA, CDR2 YSYEKL. CDR3 length equals 13 residues. V lost 0 bases, J lost 9 bases, and 11 bases lay in between.

The chain combines TRBV27 with TRBJ2-5; D possibly corresponds to TRBD1 (7 bases). The J call is in doubt because the DNA end fits TRBJ2-7 better. The CDR3 runs 15 residues. Germline-derived CDR1 and CDR2 are MNHEY and SMNVEV (reference sequence). CDR3 protein: CASSLEPGGHYEQYF. The CDR3, as DNA: TGTGCCAGCAGTTTAGAACCAGGGGGGCACTACGAGCAGTACTTC.

This chain links TRBV6-5 with TRBJ2-2, with D unresolved. Germline lookup yields CDR1 MNHEY and CDR2 SVGAGI. V was trimmed by 6 bases and J by 5 bases, leaving 16 bases between them. The CDR3 covers 15 residues. The CDR3 region has the DNA TGTGCCAGCAGACTTTGGCAGGAACAGACCGGGGAGCTGTTTTTT. Its protein is CASRLWQEQTGELFF.

This clone ranks as medium-sized. The chain is built from TRBV27 and TRBJ2-1; 10 bases fit TRBD2. V lost 3 bases and J lost 7; bases outside the gene matches: 9. CDR1 MNHEY and CDR2 SMNVEV come from the germline V gene (reference sequence). The CDR3 runs 16 residues. DNA of the CDR3: TGTGCCAGCAGTTTTGGTAGCGGGGGGACGGGAAATGAGCAGTTCTTC. Protein sequence: CASSFGSGGTGNEQFF.

This clone was observed once. The CDR3 here is CASSQTDYQETQYF. DNA for the CDR3: TGTGCCAGCAGTCAGACAGACTACCAAGAGACCCAGTACTTC. The chain employs TRBV6-5 and TRBJ2-5, with a possible D match to TRBD1 (5 bases). The V end lost 5 bases, the J end lost 0 bases, and 10 bases lay between the germline ends. The CDR3 length is 14 residues. The V gene's germline CDR1 is MNHEY and CDR2 SVGAGI.

This clone was counted between two and nine times. The genes are TRBV15 and TRBJ2-5, with a weak D call TRBD1 (5 bases). Trimming stripped 0 bases from V and 2 bases from J, with 10 bases between. The CDR3 spans 15 residues. The germline V gene encodes CDR1 LNHNV and CDR2 YYDKDF (reference sequence). The CDR3 sequence: CATSRDGAEQETQYF. DNA of the CDR3: TGTGCCACCAGCAGAGATGGGGCGGAACAAGAGACCCAGTACTTC. The entire variable domain, with the rest obtained from reference TRBV15 and TRBJ2-5, is as follows: DAMVIQNPRYQVTQFGKPVTLSCSQTLNHNVMYWYQQKSSQAPKLLFHYYDKDFNNEADTPDNFQSRRPNTSFCFLDIRSPGLGDTAMYLCATSRDGAEQETQYFGPGTRLLVL.

The chain recombines TRBV19 with TRBJ1-4; D is uncertain. Trimming removed 5 bases from V and 0 bases from J, with 10 bases in between. The CDR3 is 15 amino acids. Germline V gene data show CDR1 as LNHDA and CDR2 as SQIVND (reference sequence). The CDR3 loop is CASSLRLSTNEKLFF. Written as DNA, the CDR3 is TGTGCCAGTAGTCTTAGACTTTCAACTAATGAAAAACTGTTTTTT.

CDR3 nucleotide sequence: TGCGCCAGCAGCCAAGATTCGGGGTCTGGAAACACCATATATTTT. Amino acids: CASSQDSGSGNTIYF. This chain joins TRBV4-1 and TRBJ1-3, with no clear D. The CDR3 extends over 15 amino acids. Germline-derived CDR1 and CDR2 are MGHRA and YSYEKL. V shed 0 bases and J shed 1 base, with 7 bases lying between them.

The chain couples TRBV19 to TRBJ2-3; D gene uncertain. The V end was cut by 10 bases, the J end by 2 bases, with 13 bases between. This CDR3 spans 13 amino acids. The germline CDR1 and CDR2 sequences are LNHDA and SQIVND (reference sequence). CDR3 nucleotide sequence: TGTGCCACCGCCCTCGCCTCCACAGATACGCAGTATTTT. Its translation: CATALASTDTQYF. The full variable domain, its missing parts supplied by reference TRBV19 and TRBJ2-3, is DGGITQSPKYLFRKEGQNVTLSCEQNLNHDAMYWYRQDPGQGLRLIYYSQIVNDFQKGDIAEGYSVSREKKESFPLTVTSAQKNPTAFYLCATALASTDTQYFGPGTRLTVL.

This clone was seen only a few times. V is TRBV2 and J is TRBJ2-5; 10 nucleotides align to TRBD1. This CDR3 has 15 amino acids. J lost 5 bases, V lost 1 base, and 4 bases had no gene match. Germline CDR1 SNHLY, CDR2 FYNNEI. CDR3 DNA sequence: TGTGCCAGCAGTGAAGGACAGGGGGCATGGGAGACCCAGTACTTC. Amino acid sequence: CASSEGQGAWETQYF. Full variable domain (remainder filled in from reference TRBV2 and TRBJ2-5): EPEVTQTPSHQVTQMGQEVILRCVPISNHLYFYWYRQILGQKVEFLVSFYNNEISEKSEIFDDQFSVERPDGSNFTLKIRSTKLEDSAMYFCASSEGQGAWETQYFGPGTRLLVL.

V is TRBV18 and J is TRBJ1-1; the D is unclear. Germline values: CDR1 KGHSH, CDR2 LQKENI. The length of the CDR3 is 12 residues. Trimming left V 5 bases short and J 3 bases short, with 7 bases between. CDR3 coding DNA: TGTGCCAGCTCAGACGGCTACACTGAAGCTTTCTTT. Amino acid sequence: CASSDGYTEAFF.

The genes are TRBV20-1 and TRBJ2-7; a weak D match, TRBD1 (6 bases). Trimming removed 5 bases from V and 4 bases from J, with 9 bases in between. CDR3 size: 11 residues. Per germline, CDR1 DFQATT and CDR2 SNEGSKA (reference sequence). The CDR3 sequence: CSALDRYEQYF. CDR3 DNA: TGCAGTGCTCTGGACAGATACGAGCAGTACTTC.

CDR3 protein: CSVETRPSVYGYTF. The DNA of the CDR3 is TGCAGCGTTGAGACCCGGCCGAGTGTCTATGGCTACACCTTC. The chain uses TRBV29-1 and TRBJ1-2; no firm D call. The CDR3 consists of 14 residues. Germline V gene sequence: CDR1 SQVTM, CDR2 ANQGSEA. Trimming left V 3 bases short and J 4 bases short, with 15 bases between.

This clone was counted between two and nine times. In nucleotides, the CDR3 is TGTGCCAGCAGCGTGGACAGGGCTTACAATGAGCAGTTCTTC. This translates into CASSVDRAYNEQFF. The V and J genes are TRBV9 and TRBJ2-1; 8 bases map to TRBD1. Losses at the gene ends were 2 bases for V and 4 bases for J; bases not matched to a gene: 2. Germline V gene sequence: CDR1 SGDLS, CDR2 YYNGEE. The CDR3 has 14 amino acids.

The rearrangement joins TRBV5-4 to TRBJ2-3, with 14 bases that match TRBD2. The CDR3 runs to 19 residues. The junction had 7 bases not matched to a gene; V was cut back by 0 bases and J by 1 base. Germline CDR1 and CDR2: SGHNT and YYREEE (reference sequence). CDR3 region: CASSLDRGLAGAGTDTQYF. DNA for the CDR3: TGTGCCAGCAGCTTGGATCGGGGACTAGCGGGAGCCGGCACAGATACGCAGTATTTT. The variable domain in full, with the rest retrieved from reference TRBV5-4 and TRBJ2-3, is ETGVTQSPTHLIKTRGQQVTLRCSSQSGHNTVSWYQQALGQGPQFIFQYYREEENGRGNFPPRFSGLQFPNYSSELNVNALELDDSALYLCASSLDRGLAGAGTDTQYFGPGTRLTVL.